This TCR beta chain was observed in a study of radiotherapy plus CTLA-4 blockade in lung cancer. The V end was cut by 4 bases, the J end by 5 bases, with 12 bases between. CDR3 length: 14 residues. CDR1 is ENHRY and CDR2 is SYGVKD in the germline V gene. TCRdb's table, derived via immunoSEQ multiplex PCR, lists solely in-frame clones and lacks some. The sample carries tens of thousands of clones, 78% recorded once. This specimen consisted of peripheral blood, obtained from a patient treated with radiotherapy plus ipilimumab. The chain has TRBV10-3 and TRBJ2-1; no reliable D call. The receptor comes from a human donor with non-small cell lung cancer who had a partial response to radiotherapy plus ipilimumab. Some clones in this sample may be carry-over from other donors' samples. CDR3 nucleotide sequence: TGTGCCATCAGTGCTTTTTTCGTTAACAATGAGCAGTTCTTC. It translates to CAISAFFVNNEQFF.